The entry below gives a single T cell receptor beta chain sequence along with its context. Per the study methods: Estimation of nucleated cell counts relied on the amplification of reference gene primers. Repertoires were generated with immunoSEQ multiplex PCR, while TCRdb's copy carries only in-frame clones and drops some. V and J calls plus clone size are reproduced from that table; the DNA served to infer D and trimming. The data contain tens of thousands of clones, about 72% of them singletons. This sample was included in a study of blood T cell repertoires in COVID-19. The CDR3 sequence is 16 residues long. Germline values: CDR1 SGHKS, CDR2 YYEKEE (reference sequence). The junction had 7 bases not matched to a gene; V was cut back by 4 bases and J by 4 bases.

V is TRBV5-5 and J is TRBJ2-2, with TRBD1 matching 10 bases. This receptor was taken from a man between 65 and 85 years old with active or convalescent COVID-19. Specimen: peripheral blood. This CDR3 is CASSGGTGAVTGELFF. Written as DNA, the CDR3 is TGTGCCAGCAGCGGCGGGACAGGGGCGGTCACCGGGGAGCTGTTTTTT.